The T cell receptor beta chain described here comes from a study of spatial heterogeneity in lung cancer. TCRdb independently ran MiXCR on the 5' RACE reads; one entry per CDR3 protein. The table lists 60,000 to 90,000 distinct CDR3 sequences, under 8.5% of them singletons. Noted time point: sample taken at primary tumor resection. CDR1 SQVTM and CDR2 ANQGSEA come from the germline V gene. The CDR3 length is 13 residues. Trimming took 4 bases from V and 0 from J, leaving 9 bases between them. This clonotype was detected many times. This receptor was obtained from a male donor with early-stage non-small cell lung cancer. This sequence joins TRBV29-1 and TRBJ1-1; D not certain. Sequencing used PBMCs, obtained at surgery. CDR3 in DNA: TGCAGCGTTGTAAGAGGTATGAACACTGAAGCTTTCTTT. Encoded protein: CSVVRGMNTEAFF. Looking up the rest from reference TRBV29-1 and TRBJ1-1 gives the full variable domain: SAVISQKPSRDICQRGTSLTIQCQVDSQVTMMFWYRQQPGQSLTLIATANQGSEATYESGFVIDKFPISRPNLTFSTLTVSNMSPEDSSIYLCSVVRGMNTEAFFGQGTRLTVV.